Listed below are T cell receptor beta chains from one sample, sequenced in a study of metastatic and nonmetastatic thyroid tumors. TCRdb reassembled clones from the PCR reads with MiXCR. The sample contains tens of thousands of clones, 15% to 20% of which appear only once. Source material: tumor tissue. The receptors come from a female donor with papillary thyroid cancer or a benign thyroid nodule (not recorded which). Some clones in this sample may be carry-over from other donors' samples. Both conserved end residues are part of each CDR3. D genes are given only for firm matches. Size is stated for part of the rows, as once, few or many counts, or as a class when the clone is expanded.

v_gene: TRBV7-9; j_gene: TRBJ2-7; abundance: -; d_gene: -; CDR3nt: TGTGCCAGCAGCTGGTCATACGCCTACGATCAGTACTTC; CDR3aa: CASSWSYAYDQYF
v_gene: TRBV5-1; j_gene: TRBJ2-7; abundance: once; d_gene: -; CDR3nt: TGCGCCAGCAGCTGGGGACCGGGGGATGCCGAGCAGTACTTC; CDR3aa: CASSWGPGDAEQYF
v_gene: TRBV12-3/TRBV12-4; j_gene: TRBJ1-1; abundance: many; d_gene: -; CDR3nt: TGTGCCAGCGGGTCGCGGAAGAACACTGAAGCTTTCTTT; CDR3aa: CASGSRKNTEAFF
v_gene: TRBV18; j_gene: TRBJ2-5; abundance: -; d_gene: TRBD2; CDR3nt: TGTGCCAGCTCACCACCGGGGAGGGAAGAGACCCAGTACTTC; CDR3aa: CASSPPGREETQYF
v_gene: TRBV5-1; j_gene: TRBJ2-2; abundance: many; d_gene: -; CDR3nt: TGCGCCAGCAACCCAGGGGCGAACACCGGGGAGCTGTTTTTT; CDR3aa: CASNPGANTGELFF
v_gene: TRBV5-1; j_gene: TRBJ2-7; abundance: many; d_gene: -; CDR3nt: TGCGCCAGCAGCGCCGCCGGGACGAGGACCTACGAGCAGTACTTC; CDR3aa: CASSAAGTRTYEQYF
v_gene: TRBV9; j_gene: TRBJ1-2; abundance: many; d_gene: -; CDR3nt: TGTGCCAGCAGCGGGACGGTAGGAAGTGGAGGCTACACCTTC; CDR3aa: CASSGTVGSGGYTF
v_gene: TRBV9; j_gene: TRBJ1-4; abundance: medium-sized; d_gene: TRBD1; CDR3nt: TGTGCCAGCAGTCCACAGGGGGCGGGTGAAAAACTGTTTTTT; CDR3aa: CASSPQGAGEKLFF
v_gene: TRBV2; j_gene: TRBJ1-1; abundance: many; d_gene: TRBD1; CDR3nt: TGTGCCAGCAGCCCTCAAGGGGGCCTCACTGAAGCTTTCTTT; CDR3aa: CASSPQGGLTEAFF
v_gene: TRBV4-2; j_gene: TRBJ2-3; abundance: many; d_gene: -; CDR3nt: TGTGCCAGCAGCTTCCGGGACGCCCGCGCAGATACGCAGTATTTT; CDR3aa: CASSFRDARADTQYF
v_gene: TRBV6-4; j_gene: TRBJ1-5; abundance: -; d_gene: -; CDR3nt: TGTGCCAGCAGTCCATCGGACAGCAATCAGCCCCAGCATTTT; CDR3aa: CASSPSDSNQPQHF
v_gene: TRBV6-1; j_gene: TRBJ1-2; abundance: many; d_gene: -; CDR3nt: TGTGCCAGCAGTCCCCTTGGGTCCGAAGATTATGGCTACACCTTC; CDR3aa: CASSPLGSEDYGYTF
v_gene: TRBV30; j_gene: TRBJ1-5; abundance: -; d_gene: -; CDR3nt: TGTGCCTGGAGTGTAGGGGCCGGGAGCAATCAGCCCCAGCATTTT; CDR3aa: CAWSVGAGSNQPQHF
v_gene: TRBV6-1; j_gene: TRBJ2-3; abundance: many; d_gene: -; CDR3nt: TGTGCCAGCAGCCCTACCGGTACTAGCACAGATACGCAGTATTTT; CDR3aa: CASSPTGTSTDTQYF
v_gene: TRBV5-1; j_gene: TRBJ2-2; abundance: many; d_gene: -; CDR3nt: TGCGCCAGCAGCTCTGCCTTCAAGACTGACACCGGGGAGCTGTTTTTT; CDR3aa: CASSSAFKTDTGELFF
v_gene: TRBV29-1; j_gene: TRBJ2-2; abundance: many; d_gene: -; CDR3nt: TGCAGCGTCCTACAGGGAGTGGGCACCGGGGAGCTGTTTTTT; CDR3aa: CSVLQGVGTGELFF
v_gene: TRBV30; j_gene: TRBJ2-2; abundance: many; d_gene: -; CDR3nt: TGTGCCTGGAGTGTGTTGAGGACAGAGAACACCGGGGAGCTGTTTTTT; CDR3aa: CAWSVLRTENTGELFF
v_gene: TRBV6-1; j_gene: TRBJ2-1; abundance: large; d_gene: -; CDR3nt: TGTGCCAGCAGTAAAGAGGACAGCAGGTACAATGAGCAGTTCTTC; CDR3aa: CASSKEDSRYNEQFF
v_gene: TRBV5-6; j_gene: TRBJ1-5; abundance: many; d_gene: -; CDR3nt: TGTGCCAGCAGCGTTTCGGGGGGGCCCCAGCATTTT; CDR3aa: CASSVSGGPQHF
v_gene: TRBV6-5; j_gene: TRBJ1-2; abundance: few; d_gene: -; CDR3nt: TGTGCCAGCAGTTTCGTACCGATGTATTGCTACACCTTC; CDR3aa: CASSFVPMYCYTF
v_gene: TRBV6-6; j_gene: TRBJ2-7; abundance: few; d_gene: -; CDR3nt: TGTGCCAGCAGTTACTCGTCCGGGGGTGGGTTCGACGAGCAGTACTTC; CDR3aa: CASSYSSGGGFDEQYF
v_gene: TRBV9; j_gene: TRBJ1-1; abundance: many; d_gene: TRBD1; CDR3nt: TGTGCCAGTGGGACAGGGGGCGCCTCTGAAGCTTTCTTT; CDR3aa: CASGTGGASEAFF
v_gene: TRBV28; j_gene: TRBJ1-6; abundance: many; d_gene: -; CDR3nt: TGTGCCAGCAGTTTATCGGCAGGGCTCAATTCACCCCTCCACTTT; CDR3aa: CASSLSAGLNSPLHF
v_gene: TRBV4-1; j_gene: TRBJ1-6; abundance: many; d_gene: -; CDR3nt: TGCGCCAGCAGCCAAGCCTCGGCAGGCTATTCACCCCTCCACTTT; CDR3aa: CASSQASAGYSPLHF
v_gene: TRBV7-3; j_gene: TRBJ1-1; abundance: many; d_gene: TRBD1; CDR3nt: TGTGCCAGCAGTCGGACAGGGGTTGGGATTTCGGGGACTGAAGCTTTCTTT; CDR3aa: CASSRTGVGISGTEAFF
v_gene: TRBV30; j_gene: TRBJ2-2; abundance: -; d_gene: -; CDR3nt: TGTGTCTGGAGACAAAACCCGAACACCGGGGAGCTGTTTTTT; CDR3aa: CVWRQNPNTGELFF
v_gene: TRBV27; j_gene: TRBJ1-2; abundance: medium-sized; d_gene: TRBD1; CDR3nt: TGTGCCAGCAGTTGGGGACAGGGAGGCTATGGCTACACCTTC; CDR3aa: CASSWGQGGYGYTF